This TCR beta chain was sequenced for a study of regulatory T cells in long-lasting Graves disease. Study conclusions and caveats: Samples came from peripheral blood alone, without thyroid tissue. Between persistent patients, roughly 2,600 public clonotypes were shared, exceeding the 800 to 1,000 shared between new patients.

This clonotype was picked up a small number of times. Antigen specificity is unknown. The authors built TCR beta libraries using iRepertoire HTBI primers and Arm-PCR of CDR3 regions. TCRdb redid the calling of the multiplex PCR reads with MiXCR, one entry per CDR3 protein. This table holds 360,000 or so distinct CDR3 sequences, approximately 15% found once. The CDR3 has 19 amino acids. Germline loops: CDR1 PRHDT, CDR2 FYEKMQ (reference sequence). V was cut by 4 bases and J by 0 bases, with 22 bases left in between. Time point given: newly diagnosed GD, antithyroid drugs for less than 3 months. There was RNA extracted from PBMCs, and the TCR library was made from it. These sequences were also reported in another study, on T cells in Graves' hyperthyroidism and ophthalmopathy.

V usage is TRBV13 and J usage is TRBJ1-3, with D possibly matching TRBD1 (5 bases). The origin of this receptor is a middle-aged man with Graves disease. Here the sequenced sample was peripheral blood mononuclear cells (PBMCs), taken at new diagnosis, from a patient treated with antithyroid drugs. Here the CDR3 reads CASSSFRGNHLTSGNTIYF. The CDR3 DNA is TGTGCCAGCAGCTCTTTCCGGGGCAACCATCTCACCTCTGGAAACACCATATATTTT.